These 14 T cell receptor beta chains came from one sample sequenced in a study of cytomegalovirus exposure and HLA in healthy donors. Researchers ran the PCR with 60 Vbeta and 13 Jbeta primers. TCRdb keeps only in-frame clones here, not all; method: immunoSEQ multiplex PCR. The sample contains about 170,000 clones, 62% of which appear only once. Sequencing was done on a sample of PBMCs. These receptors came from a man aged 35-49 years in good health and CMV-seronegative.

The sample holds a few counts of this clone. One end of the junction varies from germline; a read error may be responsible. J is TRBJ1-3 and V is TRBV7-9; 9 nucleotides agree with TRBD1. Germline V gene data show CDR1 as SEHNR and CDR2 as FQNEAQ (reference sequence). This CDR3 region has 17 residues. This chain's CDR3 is CSSSRTGDGISGNTIYF. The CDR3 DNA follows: TGTTCCAGCAGCCGGACAGGGGACGGTATCTCTGGAAACACCATATATTTT.

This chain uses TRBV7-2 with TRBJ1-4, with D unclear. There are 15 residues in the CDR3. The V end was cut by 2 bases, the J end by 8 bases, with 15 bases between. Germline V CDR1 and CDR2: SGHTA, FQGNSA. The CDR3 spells CASSLYWGGGEKLFF. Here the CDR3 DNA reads TGTGCCAGCAGCTTATACTGGGGAGGAGGAGAAAAACTGTTTTTT. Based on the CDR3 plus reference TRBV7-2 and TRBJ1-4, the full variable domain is GAGVSQSPSNKVTEKGKDVELRCDPISGHTALYWYRQSLGQGLEFLIYFQGNSAPDKSGLPSDRFSAERTGGSVSTLTIQRTQQEDSAVYLCASSLYWGGGEKLFFGSGTQLSVL.

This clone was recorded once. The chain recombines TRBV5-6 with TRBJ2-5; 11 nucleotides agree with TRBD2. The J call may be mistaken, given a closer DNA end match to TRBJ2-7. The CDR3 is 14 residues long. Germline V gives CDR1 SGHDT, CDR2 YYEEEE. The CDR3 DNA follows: TGTGCCAGCAGCTTACTAGCGGGGGTTTACGAGCAGTACTTC. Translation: CASSLLAGVYEQYF.

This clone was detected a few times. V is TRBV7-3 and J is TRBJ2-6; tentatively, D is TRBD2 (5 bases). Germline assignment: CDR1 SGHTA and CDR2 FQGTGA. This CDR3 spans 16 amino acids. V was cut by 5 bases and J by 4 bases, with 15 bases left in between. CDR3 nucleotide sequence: TGTGCCAGCAGCCCTACGGGGAGTCTCGGGGCCAACGTCCTGACTTTC. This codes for CASSPTGSLGANVLTF.

CDR3 DNA sequence: TGTGCCTGGTCCCGGGACAGGCGTGGGGAGCAGTACTTC. Translated, it gives CAWSRDRRGEQYF. The rearrangement links TRBV30 to TRBJ2-7; TRBD1 aligns across 8 bases. Germline assignment: CDR1 GTSNPN and CDR2 SVGIG (reference sequence). V dropped 5 bases and J dropped 7; count of bases not matched to a gene: 10. CDR3 length: 13 residues. Full variable domain (rest looked up from reference TRBV30 and TRBJ2-7): SQTIHQWPATLVQPVGSPLSLECTVEGTSNPNLYWYRQAAGRGLQLLFYSVGIGQISSEVPQNLSASRPQDRQFILSSKKLLLSDSGFYLCAWSRDRRGEQYFGPGTRLTVT.

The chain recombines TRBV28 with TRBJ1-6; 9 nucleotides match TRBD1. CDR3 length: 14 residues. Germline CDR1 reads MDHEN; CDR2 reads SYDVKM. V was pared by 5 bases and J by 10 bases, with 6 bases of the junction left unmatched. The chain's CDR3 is CASSINRGLSPLHF. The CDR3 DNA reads TGTGCCAGCAGTATTAACAGGGGGCTCTCACCCCTCCACTTT.

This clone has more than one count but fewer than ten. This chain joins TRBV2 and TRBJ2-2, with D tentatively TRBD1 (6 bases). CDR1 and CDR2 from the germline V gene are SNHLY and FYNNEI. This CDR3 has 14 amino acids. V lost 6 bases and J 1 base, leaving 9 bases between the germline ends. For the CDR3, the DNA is TGTGCCAGCAGGTCGGGACAGAACACCGGGGAGCTGTTTTTT. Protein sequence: CASRSGQNTGELFF.

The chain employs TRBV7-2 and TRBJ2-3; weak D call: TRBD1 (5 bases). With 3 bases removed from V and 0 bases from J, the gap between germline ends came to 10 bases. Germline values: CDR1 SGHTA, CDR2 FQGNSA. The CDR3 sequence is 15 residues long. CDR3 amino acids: CASSFQGTSTDTQYF. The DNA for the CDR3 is TGTGCCAGCAGCTTTCAGGGAACTAGCACAGATACGCAGTATTTT.

This CDR3 reads CASSSLLAGEMDTQYF. CDR3 sequence (DNA): TGCGCCAGCAGCTCCCTTCTAGCGGGAGAAATGGATACGCAGTATTTT. The gene calls are TRBV5-1 and TRBJ2-3, with TRBD2 identical over 10 bases. Per the germline V gene, CDR1 is SGHRS and CDR2 is YFSETQ. V lost 3 bases to trimming and J lost 6 bases; unmatched junction nucleotides: 10. CDR3 length equals 16 residues. Together with reference TRBV5-1 and TRBJ2-3, the CDR3 gives the full variable domain: KAGVTQTPRYLIKTRGQQVTLSCSPISGHRSVSWYQQTPGQGLQFLFEYFSETQRNKGNFPGRFSGRQFSNSRSEMNVSTLELGDSALYLCASSSLLAGEMDTQYFGPGTRLTVL.

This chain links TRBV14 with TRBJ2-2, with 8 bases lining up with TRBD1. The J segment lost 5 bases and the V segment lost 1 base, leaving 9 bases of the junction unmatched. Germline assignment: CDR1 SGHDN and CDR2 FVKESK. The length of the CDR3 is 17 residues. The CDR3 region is CASSQGTGTRGTGELFF. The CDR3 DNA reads TGTGCCAGCAGCCAAGGGACAGGGACAAGGGGGACCGGGGAGCTGTTTTTT.

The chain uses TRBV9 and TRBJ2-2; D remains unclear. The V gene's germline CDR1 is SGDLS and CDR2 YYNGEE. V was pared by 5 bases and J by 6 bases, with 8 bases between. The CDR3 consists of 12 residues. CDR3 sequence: CASSASAGELFF. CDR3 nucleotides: TGTGCCAGCAGTGCATCGGCCGGGGAGCTGTTTTTT.

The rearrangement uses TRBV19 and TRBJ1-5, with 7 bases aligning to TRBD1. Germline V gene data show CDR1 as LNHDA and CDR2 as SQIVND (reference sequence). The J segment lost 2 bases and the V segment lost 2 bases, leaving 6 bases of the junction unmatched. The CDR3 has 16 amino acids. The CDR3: CASSISSGTGNQPQHF. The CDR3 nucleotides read TGTGCCAGTAGTATATCTTCCGGGACAGGCAATCAGCCCCAGCATTTT.

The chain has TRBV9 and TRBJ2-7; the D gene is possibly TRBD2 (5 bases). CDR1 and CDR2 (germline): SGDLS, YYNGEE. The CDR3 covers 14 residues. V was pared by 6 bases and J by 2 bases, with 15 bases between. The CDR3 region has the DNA TGTGCCAGCACCCTAGTAGAGGGTACCTACGAGCAGTACTTC. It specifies CASTLVEGTYEQYF.

The CDR3 DNA is TGTGCCAGCAGTCCAGGACGGGGGGTTGGCTACGAGCAGTACTTC. Encoded protein: CASSPGRGVGYEQYF. J is TRBJ2-5 and V is TRBV27; TRBD2 matches 7 bases. The J call is in doubt because the DNA end fits TRBJ2-7 better. The CDR3 length is 15 residues. Germline CDR1 MNHEY, CDR2 SMNVEV (reference sequence).